The 3 T cell receptor beta chains in this list originate from one sample, sequenced in a study of cytomegalovirus exposure and HLA in healthy donors. 60 Vbeta and 13 Jbeta primers were used in PCR. TCRdb keeps only in-frame clones here, not all; method: immunoSEQ multiplex PCR. The sample holds around 110,000 clones. The sample consisted of PBMCs. The receptor set was obtained from a man aged 35-49 years in good health and CMV-seropositive.

The J gene is TRBJ2-1, the V gene TRBV7-9; 7 bases line up with TRBD2. This CDR3 has 14 amino acids. The germline gives CDR1 SEHNR, CDR2 FQNEAQ (reference sequence). With V trimmed by 2 bases and J by 6 bases, 4 bases remained unmatched. CDR3 coding DNA: TGTGCCAGCAGCTTAAGCGGGACGGGCAATGAGCAGTTCTTC. Protein product: CASSLSGTGNEQFF.

V is TRBV5-6 and J is TRBJ2-3, with 7 bases lining up with TRBD2. The germline gives CDR1 SGHDT, CDR2 YYEEEE. The V and J ends lost 4 bases and 5 bases, in that order; junction bases with no gene match: 13. This CDR3 comprises 16 residues. As DNA, the CDR3 is TGTGCCAGCAGCGCCCGGGGGAGGGGAGGGCAAGATACGCAGTATTTT. Translated: CASSARGRGGQDTQYF.

The V and J genes are TRBV27 and TRBJ1-2, with 9 bases aligning to TRBD1. The length of the CDR3 is 15 residues. Germline V lookup: CDR1 MNHEY, CDR2 SMNVEV (reference sequence). Germline trimming cut 5 bases from V and 2 bases from J; bases unmatched to any gene: 6. CDR3 nucleotides: TGTGCCAGCAGTGGGCGGACAGGGGCCAACTATGGCTACACCTTC. It encodes CASSGRTGANYGYTF.